The 10 T cell receptor beta chains reported below all come from one sample, sequenced in a study of CD8 T cells in ankylosing spondylitis. TCRdb reprocessed the 5' RACE reads with MiXCR, giving one entry per CDR3 protein. The data contain 500,000 or so distinct CDR3 sequences, roughly 5% of them seen just once; the ten biggest clones take up 3.5%. Study observations and caveats: Ankylosing spondylitis blood appeared to carry a characteristic TCR beta motif of several highly homologous variants.

Which antigens these TCRs recognize remains unknown. Sequenced: blood, either unsorted or a sorted T cell fraction (not recorded which). These receptors all stem from a male donor with ankylosing spondylitis.

This clonotype was seen ten or more times. The chain carries TRBV12-3 or TRBV12-4 and TRBJ2-7; 7 nucleotides align to TRBD1. V lost 5 bases and J lost 2; bases outside the gene matches: 6. The CDR3 sequence is 14 residues long. The CDR3 nucleotides read TGTGCCAGCAGTCCAGGGGGAGATGCCTACGAGCAGTACTTC. Its protein is CASSPGGDAYEQYF.

This clonotype has ten or more counts. This sequence joins TRBV5-1 and TRBJ1-2; 9 bases agree with TRBD1. The J segment lost 4 bases and the V segment lost 0 bases, leaving 4 bases of the junction unmatched. CDR1 is SGHRS, CDR2 YFSETQ, per germline. This CDR3 has 15 residues. The CDR3 protein is CASSLAGQGLYGYTF. The DNA for the CDR3 is TGCGCCAGCAGCTTGGCGGGACAGGGTCTCTATGGCTACACCTTC.

This clonotype was counted at least ten times. This chain joins TRBV7-2 and TRBJ1-2; possibly TRBD1 for D (6 bases). The V end was cut by 2 bases, the J end by 8 bases, with 12 bases between. The CDR3 contains 13 residues. Germline values: CDR1 SGHTA, CDR2 FQGNSA. CDR3 nucleotides: TGTGCCAGCAGCTTATCGGGGGCGAAAGGCTACACCTTC. Residues: CASSLSGAKGYTF.

In this sample, this clonotype turned up many times. This sequence joins TRBV29-1 and TRBJ2-5; 10 bases match TRBD1. Germline-derived CDR1 and CDR2 are SQVTM and ANQGSEA. This CDR3 contains 14 residues. With V trimmed by 5 bases and J by 5 bases, 8 bases remained unmatched. CDR3 amino acids: CSVQGTGERETQYF. The CDR3 nucleotides are TGCAGCGTTCAAGGGACAGGGGAACGGGAGACCCAGTACTTC. Looking up the rest from reference TRBV29-1 and TRBJ2-5 gives the full variable domain: SAVISQKPSRDICQRGTSLTIQCQVDSQVTMMFWYRQQPGQSLTLIATANQGSEATYESGFVIDKFPISRPNLTFSTLTVSNMSPEDSSIYLCSVQGTGERETQYFGPGTRLLVL.

This clonotype was counted ten times or more. The chain couples TRBV4-3 to TRBJ2-7, with 10 bases identical to TRBD2. There are 18 residues in the CDR3. V dropped 4 bases and J dropped 1; count of bases not matched to a gene: 13. Germline loops: CDR1 LGHNA, CDR2 YSLEER. DNA for the CDR3: TGCGCCAGCAGCCCCGGAGTAGCGGGAGGAGGGGAATCCTACGAGCAGTACTTC. It translates to CASSPGVAGGGESYEQYF.

This clonotype was seen ten or more times. The chain is built from TRBV28 and TRBJ2-7, with D uncertain. Germline V gene sequence: CDR1 MDHEN, CDR2 SYDVKM. V was trimmed by 2 bases and J by 7 bases, leaving 15 bases between them. The CDR3 runs to 14 residues. DNA for the CDR3: TGTGCCAGCAGTTTAACCGGACCTTTCTTGGAGCAGTACTTC. Encoded protein: CASSLTGPFLEQYF.

This clonotype was counted ten times or more. This chain joins TRBV5-1 and TRBJ1-1, with TRBD1 identical over 7 bases. Germline CDR1 reads SGHRS; CDR2 reads YFSETQ. Trimming removed 4 bases from V and 2 bases from J; junction bases left unmatched: 5. The CDR3 spans 14 residues. CDR3 coding DNA: TGCGCCAGCAGCAGCACAGGGGATAACACTGAAGCTTTCTTT. This codes for CASSSTGDNTEAFF.

In its sample, this clonotype was seen many times. This chain uses TRBV20-1 with TRBJ2-5; perhaps TRBD2 as D (5 bases). Trimming removed 4 bases at V and 4 bases at J, with 13 bases between. The CDR3 has 13 residues. Germline CDR1 and CDR2: DFQATT and SNEGSKA (reference sequence). The CDR3 is CSAIVSGGETQYF. As DNA, the CDR3 is TGCAGTGCTATAGTGTCAGGAGGAGAGACCCAGTACTTC.

The sample holds many counts of this clonotype. The chain has TRBV20-1 and TRBJ2-3, with D unclear. CDR1 DFQATT and CDR2 SNEGSKA come from the germline V gene (reference sequence). This CDR3 spans 12 amino acids. Deletions cut 3 bases from V and 2 bases from J, with 6 bases between. CDR3 nucleotide sequence: TGCAGTGCTAGCAGTTACACAGATACGCAGTATTTT. This codes for CSASSYTDTQYF.

This clonotype was seen only a few times. This chain uses TRBV6-5 with TRBJ2-6; 11 nucleotides align to TRBD1. Germline V gene sequence: CDR1 MNHEY, CDR2 SVGAGI. V lost 4 bases, J lost 5 bases, and 4 bases stayed unmatched. The CDR3 has 16 residues. The CDR3 spells CASSSGQGVRANVLTF. CDR3 nucleotides: TGTGCCAGCAGTTCGGGACAGGGGGTCCGGGCCAACGTCCTGACTTTC.